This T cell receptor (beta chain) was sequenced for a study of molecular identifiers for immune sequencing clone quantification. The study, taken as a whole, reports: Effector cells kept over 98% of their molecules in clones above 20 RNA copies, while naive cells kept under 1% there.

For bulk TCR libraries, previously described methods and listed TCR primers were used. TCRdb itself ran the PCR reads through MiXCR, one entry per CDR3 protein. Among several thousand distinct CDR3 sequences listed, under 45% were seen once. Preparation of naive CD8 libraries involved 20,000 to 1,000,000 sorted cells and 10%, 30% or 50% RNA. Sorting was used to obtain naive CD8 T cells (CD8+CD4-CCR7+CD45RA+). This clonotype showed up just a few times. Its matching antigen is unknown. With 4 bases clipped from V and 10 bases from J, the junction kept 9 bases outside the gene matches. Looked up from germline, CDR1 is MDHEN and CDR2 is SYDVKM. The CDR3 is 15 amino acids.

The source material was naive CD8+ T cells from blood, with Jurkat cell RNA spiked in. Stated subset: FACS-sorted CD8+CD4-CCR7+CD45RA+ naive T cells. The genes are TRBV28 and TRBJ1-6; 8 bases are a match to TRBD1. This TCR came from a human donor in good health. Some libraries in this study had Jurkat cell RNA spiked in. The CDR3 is CASSSLRDRLSPLHF. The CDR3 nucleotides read TGTGCCAGCAGTTCCCTCCGGGACAGGTTGTCACCCCTCCACTTT. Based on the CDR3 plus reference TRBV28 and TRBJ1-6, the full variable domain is DVKVTQSSRYLVKRTGEKVFLECVQDMDHENMFWYRQDPGLGLRLIYFSYDVKMKEKGDIPEGYSVSREKKERFSLILESASTNQTSMYLCASSSLRDRLSPLHFGNGTRLTVT.